Shown below are 19 T cell receptor beta chains from a single sample sequenced in a study of T cells expressing NK-cell markers. TCRdb derives one entry per CDR3 protein from the 5' RACE reads, leaving out DNA. In all, the sample yields about 430,000 distinct CDR3 sequences. The sample was blood T cells: a sorted CD56 or NKG2C T cell subset, CD4+ or CD8+ T cells, or bulk PBMC T cells (not recorded which). The receptors derive from a woman between 45 and 60 years old in good health.

The CDR3 here is CASSQNPGPSGELFF. The J gene is TRBJ2-2, the V gene TRBV3-1; TCRdb reports TRBD2, a call that lacks DNA to check it against. Germline V gene lookup returns CDR1 LGHDT and CDR2 YNNKEL (reference sequence). The CDR3 covers 15 residues.

The rearrangement uses TRBV7-9 and TRBJ1-3; TCRdb names TRBD1, which stays unverified in the absence of DNA. The CDR3 consists of 14 residues. Germline loops: CDR1 SEHNR, CDR2 FQNEAQ (reference sequence). Here the CDR3 reads CASSLSPGPNTIYF.

The chain couples TRBV6-1 to TRBJ1-1. The germline V gene has CDR1 MNHNS and CDR2 SASEGT. This CDR3 is 12 amino acids long. Here the CDR3 reads CATKKGPTEAFF.

The V gene is TRBV7-8, the J gene TRBJ1-3. The V gene's germline CDR1 is SGHVS and CDR2 FQNEAQ. This CDR3 comprises 17 residues. This CDR3 is CASSLMGSRLSGNTIYF. Looking up the rest from reference TRBV7-8 and TRBJ1-3 gives the full variable domain: GAGVSQSPRYKVAKRGQDVALRCDPISGHVSLFWYQQALGQGPEFLTYFQNEAQLDKSGLPSDRFFAERPEGSVSTLKIQRTQQEDSAVYLCASSLMGSRLSGNTIYFGEGSWLTVV.

The genes are TRBV7-6 and TRBJ1-1; TCRdb names TRBD1, which stays unverified in the absence of DNA. Germline CDR1 SGHVS, CDR2 FNYEAQ. The CDR3 sequence is 14 residues long. The CDR3 reads CASSSSGTGREAFF.

This chain uses TRBV20-1 with TRBJ2-3; the D gene TCRdb calls, TRBD1, cannot be checked with no DNA. Per germline, CDR1 DFQATT and CDR2 SNEGSKA (reference sequence). The CDR3 loop spans 13 amino acids. The CDR3 sequence: CSAPRGLVDTQYF.

The chain has TRBV18 and TRBJ2-7; the TRBD2 assignment by TCRdb is unverifiable without DNA. Looked up from germline, CDR1 is KGHSH and CDR2 is LQKENI. This CDR3 has 14 residues. The CDR3 sequence is CASSPRTSTYEQYF.

The gene calls are TRBV5-1 and TRBJ2-5; TCRdb calls TRBD2, which cannot be checked without DNA. This CDR3 has 15 residues. Looked up from germline, CDR1 is SGHRS and CDR2 is YFSETQ. CDR3 sequence reads: CASTSGAGAVETQYF.

The chain's CDR3 is CASSLRQGLNQPQHF. The V call is TRBV12-3 or TRBV12-4, the J call TRBJ1-5; as DNA is missing, the TRBD1 call by TCRdb cannot be tested. This CDR3 comprises 15 residues.

V is TRBV12-5 and J is TRBJ2-1; the D gene TCRdb calls, TRBD2, cannot be checked with no DNA. Germline assignment: CDR1 LGHNT and CDR2 FRNRAP. The CDR3 is 17 residues long. This chain's CDR3 is CASGLVLGGTSGNEQFF. Full variable domain (remainder filled in from reference TRBV12-5 and TRBJ2-1): DARVTQTPRHKVTEMGQEVTMRCQPILGHNTVFWYRQTMMQGLELLAYFRNRAPLDDSGMPKDRFSAEMPDATLATLKIQPSEPRDSAVYFCASGLVLGGTSGNEQFFGPGTRLTVL.

J is TRBJ2-3 and V is TRBV25-1. Germline lookup yields CDR1 MGHDK and CDR2 SYGVNS. The length of the CDR3 is 13 residues. The CDR3 loop reads CASSESPTDTQYF.

The rearrangement uses TRBV12-3 or TRBV12-4 and TRBJ1-2; lacking DNA, the TRBD1 call made by TCRdb goes unchecked. The length of the CDR3 is 16 residues. The CDR3 protein is CASSLGTGLRPYGYTF.

The chain is built from TRBV7-3 and TRBJ2-3; without DNA, the TCRdb call of TRBD1 cannot be checked. The CDR3 is 17 amino acids. Germline V gene data show CDR1 as SGHTA and CDR2 as FQGTGA. The CDR3 sequence: CASSLLPRGPSTDTQYF.

The chain couples TRBV25-1 to TRBJ2-3; TCRdb proposes TRBD1, but this gene call is untestable without DNA. Germline loops: CDR1 MGHDK, CDR2 SYGVNS. The CDR3 consists of 15 residues. The CDR3 loop is CASSKGLYSTDTQYF.

This rearrangement joins TRBV29-1 to TRBJ1-2; TCRdb's assignment of TRBD1 cannot be checked, as there is no DNA. Germline lookup yields CDR1 SQVTM and CDR2 ANQGSEA. The CDR3 runs to 13 residues. CDR3 sequence reads: CSVRDRGSRGYTF.

Here the CDR3 reads CASRRQPNTEAFF. The chain has TRBV27 and TRBJ1-1. From germline, CDR1 is MNHEY and CDR2 SMNVEV (reference sequence). This CDR3 contains 13 residues.

The chain carries TRBV24-1 and TRBJ2-1; TCRdb names TRBD2, which stays unverified in the absence of DNA. The CDR3 extends over 16 amino acids. Germline lookup yields CDR1 KGHDR and CDR2 SFDVKD. The CDR3 spells CATSDFLADSYNEQFF.

The V gene is TRBV30, the J gene TRBJ1-6; the D call of TRBD1 rests on TCRdb alone, since no DNA is present to check it. This CDR3 is 15 amino acids long. Germline V CDR1 and CDR2: GTSNPN, SVGIG (reference sequence). CDR3 region: CAWRGGSSYNSPLHF.

V gene TRBV30 combines with J gene TRBJ2-5; there is no DNA to check the TCRdb D call of TRBD1. The germline V gene has CDR1 GTSNPN and CDR2 SVGIG (reference sequence). The CDR3 covers 14 residues. CDR3 amino acids: CAWSVGNRQETQYF. The full variable domain, completed using reference TRBV30 and TRBJ2-5, is SQTIHQWPATLVQPVGSPLSLECTVEGTSNPNLYWYRQAAGRGLQLLFYSVGIGQISSEVPQNLSASRPQDRQFILSSKKLLLSDSGFYLCAWSVGNRQETQYFGPGTRLLVL.